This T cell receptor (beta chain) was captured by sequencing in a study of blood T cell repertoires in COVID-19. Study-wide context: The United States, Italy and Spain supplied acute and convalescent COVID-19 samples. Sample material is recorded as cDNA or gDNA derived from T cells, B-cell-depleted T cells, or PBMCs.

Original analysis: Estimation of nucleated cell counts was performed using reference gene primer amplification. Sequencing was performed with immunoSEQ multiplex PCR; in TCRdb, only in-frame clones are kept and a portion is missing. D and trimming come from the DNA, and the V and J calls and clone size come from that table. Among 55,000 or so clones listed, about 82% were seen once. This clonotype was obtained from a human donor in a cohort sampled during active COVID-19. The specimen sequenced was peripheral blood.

The DNA for the CDR3 is TGTGCCACCCCCCAGGGAACAGGGATCACCGGGGAGCTGTTTTTT. Translated, it gives CATPQGTGITGELFF. The chain joins TRBV2 to TRBJ2-2, with D possibly matching TRBD1 (6 bases). Germline-derived CDR1 and CDR2 are SNHLY and FYNNEI. This CDR3 spans 15 amino acids. V lost 10 bases to trimming and J lost 4 bases, with 19 bases between them.